This entry lists 14 T cell receptor beta chains sequenced from one sample in a study of cytomegalovirus exposure and HLA in healthy donors. A multiplex PCR was run with 60 Vbeta primers and 13 Jbeta primers. Data came from immunoSEQ multiplex PCR; TCRdb stores just in-frame clones and leaves some out. The data contain about 67,000 clones, approximately 71% of them singletons. The sample consisted of PBMCs. The receptors stem from a woman aged 25 to 39 in good health and CMV-seronegative.

V usage is TRBV2 and J usage is TRBJ2-6, with 8 bases that match TRBD1. Germline assignment: CDR1 SNHLY and CDR2 FYNNEI. The J segment lost 3 bases and the V segment lost 1 base, leaving 8 bases of the junction unmatched. The CDR3 is 18 amino acids. The CDR3 bases are TGTGCCAGCAGTGAAGGGACAGGGTTTTTTGGTGGGGCCAACGTCCTGACTTTC. Translated: CASSEGTGFFGGANVLTF.

J is TRBJ1-1 and V is TRBV7-9; D may be TRBD1 (6 bases). This CDR3 comprises 14 residues. The V gene lost 5 bases and the J gene lost 7 bases, with 17 bases spanning the gap. Germline CDR1 SEHNR, CDR2 FQNEAQ (reference sequence). CDR3 amino acids: CASSPRGGQLEAFF. In DNA form, the CDR3 reads TGTGCCAGCAGCCCTAGGGGCGGACAGCTTGAAGCTTTCTTT.

A note on this clone: One end of the junction is discordant with germline, which a read error may explain. The chain combines TRBV10-3 with TRBJ1-5; the D is unclear. The CDR3 consists of 15 residues. CDR1 ENHRY and CDR2 SYGVKD come from the germline V gene. The CDR3 spells CAISEIRGGNHPQHF. CDR3 nucleotides: TGTGCCATCAGTGAGATCCGGGGTGGCAATCATCCCCAGCATTTT.

The rearrangement joins TRBV7-8 to TRBJ2-2; 7 bases fit TRBD2. Trimming removed 4 bases from V and 8 bases from J; junction bases left unmatched: 7. CDR3 length equals 14 residues. CDR1 SGHVS and CDR2 FQNEAQ come from the germline V gene. CDR3 protein: CASSSTRGGGELFF. The CDR3 DNA reads as TGTGCCAGCAGCTCGACTAGGGGAGGGGGGGAGCTGTTTTTT.

This clone has only one observation. The genes are TRBV27 and TRBJ1-2; D is ambiguous. V lost 1 base to trimming and J lost 6 bases, with 9 bases between them. The CDR3 runs 13 residues. CDR1 and CDR2 from the germline V gene are MNHEY and SMNVEV (reference sequence). This CDR3 reads CASSLWPLNGYTF. In DNA form, the CDR3 reads TGTGCCAGCAGTTTATGGCCCTTGAATGGCTACACCTTC.

The V call is TRBV4-1, the J call TRBJ2-6; 7 nucleotides line up with TRBD2. The germline gives CDR1 MGHRA, CDR2 YSYEKL. V dropped 2 bases and J dropped 0; count of bases not matched to a gene: 7. This CDR3 has 18 amino acids. The CDR3 nucleotides read TGCGCCAGCAGCCAATGGGGGGGTCAACCCTCTGGGGCCAACGTCCTGACTTTC. Residues: CASSQWGGQPSGANVLTF.

This chain links TRBV5-1 with TRBJ2-1; D remains ambiguous. Trimming shortened V by 3 bases and J by 6 bases, and 7 bases separated the two germline ends. Germline-derived CDR1 and CDR2 are SGHRS and YFSETQ. CDR3 length equals 12 residues. CDR3 in DNA: TGCGCCAGCAGCTCACAATCCAATGAGCAGTTCTTC. This gives the protein CASSSQSNEQFF.

The chain has TRBV5-1 and TRBJ1-3; D is perhaps TRBD1 (5 bases). Per germline, CDR1 SGHRS and CDR2 YFSETQ. CDR3 length: 15 residues. V was shortened by 4 bases and J by 1 base, with 12 bases between the two germline ends. The CDR3 sequence is CASSPYSGSGNTIYF. DNA of the CDR3: TGCGCCAGCAGCCCCTACTCAGGGTCTGGAAACACCATATATTTT.

The chain carries TRBV27 and TRBJ2-1; 8 bases are shared with TRBD2. V was clipped by 6 bases and J by 3 bases; unmatched bases: 7. Per the germline V gene, CDR1 is MNHEY and CDR2 is SMNVEV (reference sequence). The CDR3 is 15 residues long. The CDR3 loop is CASRSGGPGYNEQFF. Written as DNA, the CDR3 is TGTGCCAGCAGGTCGGGGGGGCCTGGCTACAATGAGCAGTTCTTC.

Many counts were recorded for this clone. The gene calls are TRBV6-1 and TRBJ1-1; TRBD1 might be the D (6 bases). V dropped 4 bases and J dropped 1 base, with 10 bases sitting between them. This CDR3 has 14 amino acids. Germline V CDR1 and CDR2: MNHNS, SASEGT. The DNA of the CDR3 is TGTGCCAGCAGTGTTCCCAGGGGGAACACTGAAGCTTTCTTT. Residues: CASSVPRGNTEAFF.

A few counts support this clone. V is TRBV7-2 and J is TRBJ2-3; D remains ambiguous. Germline V gene data show CDR1 as SGHTA and CDR2 as FQGNSA. V lost 2 bases and J lost 2, with 8 bases in between. The CDR3 extends over 14 amino acids. CDR3 sequence reads: CASSLSITTDTQYF. DNA for the CDR3: TGTGCCAGCAGCTTATCTATAACCACAGATACGCAGTATTTT.

V is TRBV5-1 and J is TRBJ2-1, with D possibly TRBD1 on 5 matching bases. Deletions cut 4 bases from V and 5 bases from J, with 13 bases between. The CDR3 length is 14 residues. From germline, CDR1 is SGHRS and CDR2 YFSETQ. Here the CDR3 reads CASSQDIPNNEQFF. The CDR3 region has the DNA TGCGCCAGCAGCCAGGACATTCCGAACAATGAGCAGTTCTTC.

Notes on this clone: One junction end disagrees with the germline gene, perhaps due to a read error. Different DNA sequences within this sample yield the same CDR3. For the CDR3, the DNA is TGTGCCAGCAGCCAAGAAGTACAGGGCAGTATCTATGGCTACACCTTC. It specifies CASSQEVQGSIYGYTF. The V gene is TRBV4-1, the J gene TRBJ1-2; D may be TRBD1 (6 bases). This CDR3 contains 16 residues. Germline CDR1 reads MGHRA; CDR2 reads YSYEKL.

CDR3 DNA sequence: TGTGCCAGCAGCCAAGGATTGGGGGCGATGGCTGAAGCTTTCTTT. This codes for CASSQGLGAMAEAFF. This chain connects TRBV7-6 to TRBJ1-1, with D possibly matching TRBD1 (6 bases). Germline CDR1 SGHVS, CDR2 FNYEAQ. V gave up 5 bases and J gave up 6 bases, with 19 bases separating them. This CDR3 contains 15 residues. Based on the CDR3 plus reference TRBV7-6 and TRBJ1-1, the full variable domain is GAGVSQSPRYKVTKRGQDVALRCDPISGHVSLYWYRQALGQGPEFLTYFNYEAQQDKSGLPNDRFSAERPEGSISTLTIQRTEQRDSAMYRCASSQGLGAMAEAFFGQGTRLTVV.